This is a list of T cell receptor beta chains from one sample in a study of preoperative IRX-2 immunotherapy in early breast cancer. Only in-frame clones appear in the TCRdb table, and some are missing; sequencing was by immunoSEQ multiplex PCR. The table records roughly 40,000 clones, roughly 80% of them present only once. The source material was tumor tissue, sampled after IRX-2 immunotherapy. The receptors were sampled from a human donor with breast cancer. The CDR3 runs from the conserved cysteine through the conserved F or W. Each record gives: CDR3 length, D gene, J gene, V gene, clone size, CDR3 protein, CDR3 DNA. D genes are given only for firm matches. Clone size, where shown, is once, few, many, or a class for clones that have expanded.

>11|.|TRBJ2-5|TRBV6-7|.
CASSPPPAQYF
TGTGCCAGCAGCCCCCCCCCGGCCCAGTACTTC
>12|.|TRBJ2-3|TRBV19|.
CATEDNTDTQYF
TGTGCCACAGAGGACAACACAGATACGCAGTATTTT
>15|TRBD1|TRBJ2-1|TRBV10-1|.
CTSRAGTGASNEQFF
TGCACCAGCAGAGCCGGGACAGGCGCCTCCAATGAGCAGTTCTTC
>16|TRBD2|TRBJ2-5|TRBV18|.
CASSPLTSARQETQYF
TGTGCCAGCTCACCCTTGACTAGCGCACGTCAAGAGACCCAGTACTTC
>14|.|TRBJ1-2|TRBV6-8|few
CAISGGEGSYGYTF
TGTGCCATCAGTGGGGGAGAGGGAAGCTATGGCTACACCTTC
>15|TRBD2|TRBJ2-5|TRBV5-1|.
CASSLRGGAEETQYF
TGCGCCAGCAGCTTACGCGGGGGGGCCGAAGAGACCCAGTACTTC
>14|.|TRBJ1-2|TRBV5-1|once
CASRPGREEYGYTF
TGCGCCAGCAGACCTGGGAGGGAGGAATATGGCTACACCTTC
>14|TRBD1|TRBJ1-5|TRBV6-8|.
CASSAGDSYQPQHF
TGTGCCAGCAGTGCCGGGGACAGCTATCAGCCCCAGCATTTT
>14|.|TRBJ2-7|TRBV30|once
CAWSARGRTYEQYF
TGTGCCTGGAGTGCCCGAGGTAGGACCTACGAGCAGTACTTC
>13|.|TRBJ2-5|TRBV18|.
CASSPRSQETQYF
TGTGCCAGCTCACCTAGATCCCAAGAGACCCAGTACTTC
>14|.|TRBJ1-1|TRBV11-3|.
CASSLGGKRTEAFF
TGTGCCAGCAGCTTAGGGGGCAAGAGGACTGAAGCTTTCTTT
>15|.|TRBJ1-5|TRBV19|.
CASSMGDRSGQPQHF
TGTGCCAGTAGTATGGGTGACAGGTCCGGTCAGCCCCAGCATTTT
>15|TRBD1|TRBJ2-2|TRBV11-3|.
CASSLVTGSTGELFF
TGTGCCAGCAGCTTAGTGACAGGGTCTACCGGGGAGCTGTTTTTT
>14|.|TRBJ2-5|TRBV11-3|few
CASSLGDHQETQYF
TGTGCCAGCAGCTTGGGGGACCATCAAGAGACCCAGTACTTC
>14|TRBD2|TRBJ2-1|TRBV6-8|.
CASSLAGVWNEQFF
TGTGCCAGCAGTTTAGCGGGAGTATGGAATGAGCAGTTCTTC
>15|TRBD2|TRBJ2-7|TRBV29-1|.
CSVVRGSGRGHEQYF
TGCAGCGTTGTGAGGGGAAGCGGGAGGGGCCACGAGCAGTACTTC
>16|.|TRBJ1-3|TRBV18|once
CASSPAPDRPGNTIYF
TGTGCCAGCTCACCCGCCCCGGACAGACCCGGAAACACCATATATTTT
>14|.|TRBJ1-1|TRBV30|.
CAWSGLGSFREAFF
TGTGCCTGGAGTGGGTTGGGTAGTTTTCGGGAAGCTTTCTTT
>14|.|TRBJ1-5|TRBV19|.
CASSLFGGGQPQHF
TGTGCCAGTAGTTTGTTCGGGGGGGGCCAGCCCCAGCATTTT
>14|.|TRBJ2-7|TRBV5-1|.
CASAVGGVFGEQYF
TGCGCCAGCGCCGTGGGAGGAGTTTTTGGGGAGCAGTACTTC
>14|TRBD1|TRBJ1-2|TRBV6-8|few
CASRLTGETRGYTF
TGTGCCAGCAGACTGACAGGGGAGACTCGGGGCTACACCTTC
>14|.|TRBJ1-1|TRBV19|.
CASSITPGTTEAFF
TGTGCCAGTAGTATAACCCCGGGGACCACTGAAGCTTTCTTT
>16|TRBD2|TRBJ2-5|TRBV28|.
CASSSPTSGIQETQYF
TGTGCCAGCAGTTCACCGACTAGCGGGATCCAAGAGACCCAGTACTTC
>15|.|TRBJ1-2|TRBV11-3|few
CASSLGVSGEFRYTF
TGTGCCAGCAGCTTAGGGGTCTCAGGGGAGTTTCGCTACACCTTC
>16|TRBD1|TRBJ2-7|TRBV28|.
CASSSPGTGGAYEQYF
TGTGCCAGCAGTTCCCCCGGGACAGGGGGTGCCTACGAGCAGTACTTC
>19|TRBD2|TRBJ2-2|TRBV5-1|.
CASSLRGASGRTGTGELFF
TGCGCCAGCAGCCTCCGAGGAGCTAGCGGGAGGACTGGGACCGGGGAGCTGTTTTTT
>13|.|TRBJ1-4|TRBV18|once
CASSPGYNEKLFF
TGTGCCAGCTCACCTGGGTATAATGAAAAACTGTTTTTT